Each of the 5 T cell receptor beta chains below was sequenced from the same sample in a study of shared clonotypes between healthy human individuals. The method was immunoSEQ multiplex PCR; TCRdb's version includes in-frame clones alone and lacks a portion of them. The table has about 490,000 clones, 76% seen once. The sequenced material came from PBMCs. The receptor set was obtained from a woman in her thirties or forties in good health. Some clones in this sample may be carry-over from other donors' samples.

V usage is TRBV4-2 and J usage is TRBJ1-2; a possible D gene is TRBD1 (5 bases). Germline-derived CDR1 and CDR2 are LGHNA and YNFKEQ. V dropped 1 base and J dropped 5 bases, with 11 bases sitting between them. The CDR3 loop spans 14 amino acids. In nucleotides, the CDR3 is TGTGCCAGCAGCCAAGGGCAGGGAGGTTATGGCTACACCTTC. Translation: CASSQGQGGYGYTF.

As concerns this clone: The likely explanation is a read error, given a far larger clone one base away. CDR3 nucleotides: TGTGCCAGCAGTCCCCGGGACAGGGAGGTCGCCAAAAACATTCAGTACTTC. It specifies CASSPRDREVAKNIQYF. The J gene is TRBJ2-4, the V gene TRBV27; TRBD1 matches at 9 bases. The CDR3 totals 17 residues. Germline trimming cut 5 bases from V and 1 base from J; bases unmatched to any gene: 9. Germline values: CDR1 MNHEY, CDR2 SMNVEV (reference sequence).

This clone has more than one count but fewer than ten. The chain combines TRBV6-4 with TRBJ2-1; weak D call: TRBD1 (6 bases). Trimming removed 2 bases at V and 7 bases at J, with 18 bases between. Germline V gene sequence: CDR1 MRHNA, CDR2 SNTAGT. This CDR3 is 16 amino acids long. Written as DNA, the CDR3 is TGTGCCAGCAGTGACGAGGCAGGGGAAGATTGGAATGAGCAGTTCTTC. Its protein product is CASSDEAGEDWNEQFF.

This clone was seen a handful of times. The genes are TRBV28 and TRBJ2-3, with 8 bases fitting TRBD2. The V segment lost 7 bases and the J segment 1 base; nucleotides outside the gene matches: 7. This CDR3 contains 15 residues. The germline V gene has CDR1 MDHEN and CDR2 SYDVKM. The CDR3 is CASTIPAGGTDTQYF. CDR3 DNA: TGTGCCAGCACCATACCAGCGGGAGGCACAGATACGCAGTATTTT.

The V gene is TRBV7-8, the J gene TRBJ2-5; D perhaps matches TRBD1 (5 bases). The length of the CDR3 is 14 residues. The V gene lost 4 bases and the J gene lost 4 bases, with 13 bases spanning the gap. CDR1 and CDR2 (germline): SGHVS, FQNEAQ. The CDR3 nucleotides read TGTGCCAGCAGCTCTTCGACAGTGGGAGAGACCCAGTACTTC. Its protein product is CASSSSTVGETQYF. The complete variable domain, with remaining parts taken from reference TRBV7-8 and TRBJ2-5, reads GAGVSQSPRYKVAKRGQDVALRCDPISGHVSLFWYQQALGQGPEFLTYFQNEAQLDKSGLPSDRFFAERPEGSVSTLKIQRTQQEDSAVYLCASSSSTVGETQYFGPGTRLLVL.